The subject of this entry is one T cell receptor beta chain. Its antigen has not been determined. No quality values exist for individual bases; no much larger clone is one base distant. This record belongs to a study of T cell responses to AZD1222 COVID-19 vaccine listed by TCRdb under 2021. In terms of the full investigation: AZD1222 recipients with second doses at about 4 weeks or about 12 weeks were pooled, because spike-specific TCR depth and breadth did not differ between schedules. TCR sequencing was performed for roughly 240 trial participants, of whom around 210 were given two doses of AZD1222 and around 25 were given two doses of MenACWY control vaccine. Enrollment into the trials was organized by age into subgroups of 18-55, 56-69 and 70-plus years, and those subgroups contained approximately 160, 26 and 62 TCR-sequenced participants, respectively.

The time point label of this sample denotes: baseline before first vaccination. Vaccinee samples were obtained from the UK trials COV001 and COV002, which included a single-blind randomized controlled phase 2/3 trial of AZD1222 (ChAdOx1 nCoV-19) in healthy adults. For TCRbeta chain sequencing, PBMC samples from trial participants were taken at day 0 and at day 28 after the second dose. According to the germline V gene (reference sequence), CDR1 reads MNHNY and CDR2 reads SVGAGI. Deletion took 6 bases off V and 5 bases off J, with a span of 23 bases between the germline ends. The CDR3 sequence holds 16 residues, the cysteine and phenylalanine included. Here the CDR3 DNA is all that survives: 48 bases in frame from base 1. On the study overall, not on this receptor specifically: Because no day 14 peak-response samples were available, the repertoires could be characterized only after the peak T cell response. Conclusions about previously exposed vaccinees are limited because only six or seven AZD1222 recipients were SARS-CoV-2 seropositive at baseline. A significant rise in spike-specific TCR breadth and depth was observed after two AZD1222 doses relative to day 0 and relative to MenACWY recipients. CD4 TCRs associated with the vaccine covered the entire spike protein, and the dominant responses were in regions 160-218 and 743-854. The 56-69-year group was small, and its depth increase did not reach significance, likely because of low power. Participants were mostly white British, with more females than males. The authors suggested clonal diversity may have been underestimated. Reportedly, close to half of the unique spike-specific TCRs recognized epitopes lying outside the regions that are mutated in the B.1.351 and B.1.1.7 variants.

The CDR3 regions of human TCRbeta chains were subjected to immunosequencing. On the authors' methods: Repertoire TCRs were checked for matches against a reference library of SARS-CoV-2-specific TCRs that had been generated using the MIRA antigen-specificity platform. Breadth meant the fraction of unique TCRs that were SARS-CoV-2-associated, whereas depth meant the fraction of total T cells that were SARS-CoV-2-associated. Using the MIRA data, each spike-specific TCR was mapped to the spike region that the TCR reacts to and placed in a CD4 or CD8 class. Log10-transformed breadth and depth values were compared by one-way ANOVA with Sidak's multiple comparisons tests. The source is immuneACCESS, and TCRdb retained only in-frame sequences with V and J called. Part of the clones is not carried over; for the studies checked, unresolved V genes explain less than half of this, and the remainder is unexplained. V and J calls and clone size are given by that table; D and trimming were obtained from the DNA. The sample yields around 170,000 clones; 90% were counted once. The ten largest account for approximately 1.6% of the sample.

The clonotype originates from an adult in good health. This specimen consisted of peripheral blood, obtained on day 0 of AZD1222 vaccination. The V gene is TRBV6-6 and the J gene is TRBJ2-7; a weak D assignment points to TRBD1 (6 bases agree). For the CDR3, the sequence is CASSLPRAGDFNEQYF. The sequenced DNA: TGTGCCAGCAGCCTCCCTAGGGCAGGGGATTTCAACGAGCAGTACTTC.